The sample holds one count of the clone carrying this TCR beta chain. The protocol was immunoSEQ multiplex PCR, while the TCRdb copy is restricted to in-frame clones and leaves out a portion. Of 260,000 or so clones listed, around 82% are singletons. The data originate from a study of blood T cell repertoires in COVID-19. On the study more broadly: Researchers got acute and convalescent COVID-19 samples from the United States, Italy and Spain. T cells, B-cell-depleted T cells, or PBMCs provided the cDNA or gDNA that served as material.

The CDR3 runs 15 residues. Germline V gene lookup returns CDR1 LNHDA and CDR2 SQIVND (reference sequence). Trimming cost V 7 bases and J 2 bases; bases outside gene matches: 8. The TCR sequence derives from a human donor in a cohort sampled during active COVID-19. The rearrangement joins TRBV19 to TRBJ2-3; 8 positions agree with TRBD2. Sequenced sample: peripheral blood. In DNA, the CDR3 is TGTGCCAGTACCCCGGGGGGGCGTTCCACAGATACGCAGTATTTT. This encodes CASTPGGRSTDTQYF.